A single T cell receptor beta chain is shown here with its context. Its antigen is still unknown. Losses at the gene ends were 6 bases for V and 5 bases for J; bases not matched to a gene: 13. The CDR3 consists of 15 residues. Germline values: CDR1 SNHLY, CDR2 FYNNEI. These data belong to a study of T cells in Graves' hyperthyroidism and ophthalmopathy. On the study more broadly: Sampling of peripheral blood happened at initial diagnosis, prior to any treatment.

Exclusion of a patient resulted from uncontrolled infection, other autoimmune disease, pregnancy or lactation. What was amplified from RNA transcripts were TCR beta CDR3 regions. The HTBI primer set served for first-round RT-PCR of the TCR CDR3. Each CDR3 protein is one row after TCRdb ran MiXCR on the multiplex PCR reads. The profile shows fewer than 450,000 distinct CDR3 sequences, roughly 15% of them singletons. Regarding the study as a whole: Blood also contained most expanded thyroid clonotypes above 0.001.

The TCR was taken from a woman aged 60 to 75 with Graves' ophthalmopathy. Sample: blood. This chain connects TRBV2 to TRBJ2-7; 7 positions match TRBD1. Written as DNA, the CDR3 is TGTGCCAGCAGACCCGCGAGAACAGGGGTCGACGAGCAGTACTTC. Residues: CASRPARTGVDEQYF.